The rows below give T cell receptor beta chains drawn from one sample of a study of blood T cell repertoires in COVID-19. Assay used: immunoSEQ multiplex PCR; TCRdb lists only in-frame clones, some missing. Of nearly 250,000 clones in the sample, around 86% were seen once. The specimen was peripheral blood. These receptors came from a woman aged 55-75 years who had recovered from COVID-19. The CDR3 runs from the conserved cysteine through the conserved F or W. The D gene is left open where the match is weak. A row's size may be missing; if present it is once, few, many or a size class.

D,size,J,V,DNA,CDR3
-,few,TRBJ1-5,TRBV19,TGTGCCAGTAGTGCCCATTTAACCGAGGTGAAGAAACAGCATTTT,CASSAHLTEVKKQHF
-,few,TRBJ1-2,TRBV5-1,TGCGCCAGCAGCTTGGTGGAGGGTATGGGTGGCTACACCTTC,CASSLVEGMGGYTF
-,-,TRBJ2-1,TRBV16,TGTGCCAGCAGCCAATCGGGTCGGGGTGAGCAGTTCTTC,CASSQSGRGEQFF
-,-,TRBJ1-3,TRBV6-5,TGTGCCAGCACCAGACAAGCCCGCTCTGGAAACACCATATATTTT,CASTRQARSGNTIYF
-,-,TRBJ1-5,TRBV6-5,TGTGCCAGCAGTCGACAGCCTTATAGCAATCAGCCCCAGCATTTT,CASSRQPYSNQPQHF
TRBD1,-,TRBJ2-7,TRBV5-1,TGCGCCAGCAGCCAGACAGGGGTACACTACGAGCAGTACTTC,CASSQTGVHYEQYF
-,-,TRBJ1-2,TRBV24-1,TGTGCCACCAGTGACCCTAGCCTCGGTAACTATGGCTACACCTTC,CATSDPSLGNYGYTF
TRBD1,once,TRBJ2-1,TRBV29-1,TGCAGCGTTTGGACAGGCCTTTACAATGAGCAGTTCTTC,CSVWTGLYNEQFF
-,-,TRBJ2-1,TRBV18,TGTGCCAGCTCTATCGGACAGTCGTCAGGTGAGCAGTTCTTC,CASSIGQSSGEQFF
-,-,TRBJ1-5,TRBV5-6,TGTGCCAGCAGCTTGGTGGGGGGGCCCCAGCATTTT,CASSLVGGPQHF
TRBD1,-,TRBJ1-1,TRBV29-1,TGCAGCGTTGGTAGCGGACAGGGGATTTCTGAAGCTTTCTTT,CSVGSGQGISEAFF
-,-,TRBJ1-6,TRBV15,TGTGCCACCAGCAGCGAGCCCAGGGTGGACTATAATTCACCCCTCCACTTT,CATSSEPRVDYNSPLHF
-,many,TRBJ2-2,TRBV3-1/TRBV3-2,TGTGCCAGCAGCCGAAACTCAGGGATAGGACCCGGGGAGCTGTTTTTT,CASSRNSGIGPGELFF
TRBD1,-,TRBJ2-3,TRBV2,TGTGCCAGCAGTGAGTTGGGACAGGGTAAAGATACGCAGTATTTT,CASSELGQGKDTQYF
TRBD1,-,TRBJ2-5,TRBV6-5,TGTGCCAGCAGTTACGATTCAGGGGGATACGAGACCCAGTACTTC,CASSYDSGGYETQYF
TRBD1,-,TRBJ2-3,TRBV5-1,TGCGCCACAACCAGGACAGGGGGCACAGATACGCAGTATTTT,CATTRTGGTDTQYF
-,-,TRBJ1-5,TRBV28,TGTGCCAGCAGGTACGGTGGGGCAGCCTTAAATCAGCCCCAGCATTTT,CASRYGGAALNQPQHF
-,-,TRBJ1-2,TRBV28,TGTGCCAGCAGTTTAGTATCCTATGGCTACACCTTC,CASSLVSYGYTF
-,few,TRBJ1-3,TRBV4-3,TGCGCCAGCAGCCCCGAGTTCTCTGGAAACACCATATATTTT,CASSPEFSGNTIYF
-,-,TRBJ1-1,TRBV13,TGTGCCAGCAGCCTACAGGGCGGGACTGAAGCTTTCTTT,CASSLQGGTEAFF
-,few,TRBJ1-1,TRBV6-1,TGTGCCAGCAGTGAAAGTGAGGAAACTGAAGCTTTCTTT,CASSESEETEAFF
-,-,TRBJ1-5,TRBV24-1,TGTGCCACCAGTAGATACAGTGGCAATCAGCCCCAGCATTTT,CATSRYSGNQPQHF
-,once,TRBJ2-5,TRBV5-1,TGCGCCAGCAGCCCGACAGGTGGGCCCTTGGAGACCCAGTACTTC,CASSPTGGPLETQYF
TRBD2,-,TRBJ2-5,TRBV18,TGTGCCAGCTCCCTACTAGCGGGAGATAAAGAGACCCAGTACTTC,CASSLLAGDKETQYF
TRBD1,-,TRBJ1-4,TRBV27,TGTGCCAGCAGTCATGGGTACAGGGGTCCCATTAAACTGTTTTTT,CASSHGYRGPIKLFF
TRBD1,-,TRBJ2-7,TRBV28,TGTGCCAGCAGTCATAACAGGGGGGTCCACGAGCAGTACTTC,CASSHNRGVHEQYF
-,-,TRBJ2-5,TRBV9,TGTGCCAGCAGCGCCGTCGGGACTGGGGGTGGGGAGACCCAGTACTTC,CASSAVGTGGGETQYF
-,-,TRBJ2-7,TRBV12-3/TRBV12-4,TGTGCCAGCTCCGGGTCTAGATACGAGCAGTACTTC,CASSGSRYEQYF
TRBD1,-,TRBJ1-2,TRBV4-2,TGTGCCAGCAGCCAAGAGGGGACAGGGGGCTCTTTTGGCTACACCTTC,CASSQEGTGGSFGYTF
-,-,TRBJ2-1,TRBV7-9,TGTGCCAGCAGCTCCGGGGTTCTAAGCTCCTACAATGAGCAGTTCTTC,CASSSGVLSSYNEQFF
-,-,TRBJ2-7,TRBV7-9,TGTGCCAGCAGCTTAGGGGAGTTCTCCTACGAGCAGTACTTC,CASSLGEFSYEQYF
TRBD1,-,TRBJ2-7,TRBV7-2,TGTGCCAGCAGCTATGACAGGGGCACCTACGAGCAGTACTTC,CASSYDRGTYEQYF
-,-,TRBJ1-2,TRBV5-6,TGTGCCAGCAGCTTTCTGGGGGCGAACTCTAACTATGGCTACACCTTC,CASSFLGANSNYGYTF
-,-,TRBJ2-7,TRBV2,TGTGCCAGCAGGGAGATCCGCGAGCAGTACTTC,CASREIREQYF
TRBD2,-,TRBJ2-2,TRBV7-2,TGTGCCAGCAGCTACCGGGGGGGGTTCACCGGGGAGCTGTTTTTT,CASSYRGGFTGELFF
-,-,TRBJ2-5,TRBV5-1,TGCGCCAGCAGCTTGGGTGGCAGATCAGAGACCCAGTACTTC,CASSLGGRSETQYF
-,-,TRBJ1-3,TRBV20-1,TGCAGTGCTGGCGGGGACACCATATATTTT,CSAGGDTIYF
TRBD1,-,TRBJ1-5,TRBV7-8,TGTGCCAGCAGCAACGACAGGGGGCCGTATCAGCCCCAGCATTTT,CASSNDRGPYQPQHF
-,-,TRBJ1-2,TRBV23-1,TGCGCCAGCAGTCAATCCCTCTCGGAATTATACATAACAGCTCCAAACTATGGCTACACCTTC,CASSQSLSELYITAPNYGYTF
-,-,TRBJ1-1,TRBV19,TGTGCCAGCATTCCACCTAGGGAGGGCCCTAACACTGAAGCTTTCTTT,CASIPPREGPNTEAFF
TRBD1,-,TRBJ2-2,TRBV18,TGTGCCAGCTCACCACGAGGGGGCAACACCGGGGAGCTGTTTTTT,CASSPRGGNTGELFF
-,-,TRBJ2-2,TRBV7-3,TGTGCCAGCACCCCGGGCGGGGCCGGGGAGCTGTTTTTT,CASTPGGAGELFF
TRBD2,once,TRBJ2-7,TRBV2,TGTGCCAGCATGGGCCTAGCGGGGTTGGAGCAGTACTTC,CASMGLAGLEQYF
-,-,TRBJ1-2,TRBV5-6,TGTGCCAGCATGGGACTCTCTCGCTATGGCTACACCTTC,CASMGLSRYGYTF
TRBD1,-,TRBJ2-7,TRBV28,TGTGCCAGCAGTTTAGAAGATCCAGGGGGCGGCTACGAGCAGTACTTC,CASSLEDPGGGYEQYF
-,-,TRBJ1-6,TRBV3-1/TRBV3-2,TGTGCCAGCAGCCATCCCAGGGGTGGCAGTAATTCACCCCTCCACTTT,CASSHPRGGSNSPLHF
-,-,TRBJ1-2,TRBV11-1,TGTGCCAGCAGCATCCGACTCGAGGATGGCTACACCTTC,CASSIRLEDGYTF